This T cell receptor (beta chain) is drawn from a study of cytomegalovirus exposure and HLA in healthy donors. Study overall: Out of roughly 170 million T cells, an earlier analysis found roughly 100 million unique TCR beta sequences in total. General study points: As was reported, the classifier diagnosed cytomegalovirus status with high specificity and sensitivity. Some TCR beta chains (roughly 150 of them) were listed as cytomegalovirus-associated. Analyzed later, association rates of TCRs varied across HLA loci, with DRB1 most and HLA-C fewest.

Primers included in the PCR were 60 Vbeta and 13 Jbeta primers. Only in-frame clones appear in the TCRdb table, and some are missing; sequencing was by immunoSEQ multiplex PCR. The sample contains over 55,000 clones, less than 85% of which appear only once. This CDR3 contains 19 residues. Germline assignment: CDR1 LGHNA and CDR2 YSLEER. The junction had 17 bases not matched to a gene; V was cut back by 0 bases and J by 6 bases. This clone was seen a single time. Its matching antigen is unknown. This sequence was found in a woman aged 50 to 65 in good health and CMV-seropositive. The sequencing input was PBMCs. The gene calls are TRBV4-3 and TRBJ2-1; 7 bases agree with TRBD2. The chain's CDR3 is CASSQEIYGGTIDSNEQFF. CDR3 coding DNA: TGCGCCAGCAGCCAAGAAATTTACGGTGGGACTATAGATTCCAATGAGCAGTTCTTC.